The clone carrying this T cell receptor (beta chain) was seen only a few times. Antigen unknown. Expressed TCRB transcripts got sequenced, as all isolated RNA was reverse transcribed. Clones were read by immunoSEQ multiplex PCR, and TCRdb kept only the in-frame ones, dropping some. In the table there are about 44,000 clones, over 50% of which are singletons. The sample is drawn from a study of beta chain features in type 1 diabetes. Study findings and constraints: VDJ junctions sequenced from type 1 diabetes patients showed fewer insertions and more deletions.

Trimming at V came to 5 bases and at J to 1 base, leaving 2 bases not matched to a gene. This CDR3 spans 14 amino acids. Germline loops: CDR1 ENHRY, CDR2 SYGVKD. Cell sorting via CD45RO/CCR7/CD25/CD127/CD95/CD27 was performed to obtain CD4+ naive, central memory, regulatory and stem cell-like memory cells. This chain joins TRBV10-3 and TRBJ2-5; 9 bases match TRBD2. Sample: Tregs from blood. This clonotype originated in a woman aged 18-29 years in good health. CDR3 loop: CAISNSGSQETQYF. The DNA for the CDR3 is TGTGCCATCAGTAATAGCGGGAGCCAAGAGACCCAGTACTTC.